Below, 5 T cell receptor beta chains from the same sample are listed, as sequenced in a study of human T cells and chemical hapten exposure (dated by TCRdb to 2020 to 2023). Library method: RACE. TCRdb shows the sequencer as NextSeq 500. TCRdb's own reprocessing of the public reads used fastp at Q25 and MiXCR and kept productive beta chains. Entries that share a CDR3 protein sequence are merged under the most common genes and DNA. The sample table lists 95,000 or so distinct CDR3 sequences, 8% to 11% of them with a count of one. The ten top clones hold less than 2.5% of the sample. Reading the label with the study, this specimen's time point is: patch test 1, 2 weeks after DPC sensitization. The sample's treatment or condition label, decoded: therapeutic diphenylcyclopropenone sensitization with weekly scalp DPC. Source: whole blood, taken in connection with sensitization to the hapten diphenylcyclopropenone (DPC). These receptor sequences come from a man between 40 and 49 years old with alopecia areata. Some clones in this sample may be carry-over from other donors' samples.

This clonotype was observed many times. This chain links TRBV5-4 with TRBJ2-3; D remains ambiguous. CDR1 is SGHNT and CDR2 is YYREEE in the germline V gene (reference sequence). V lost 4 bases and J 0 bases, leaving 12 bases between the germline ends. The CDR3 is 15 residues long. The CDR3 spells CASSPVPRSTDTQYF. The CDR3 DNA follows: TGTGCCAGCAGCCCTGTCCCCCGAAGCACAGATACGCAGTATTTT.

A few counts support this clonotype. This chain connects TRBV30 to TRBJ1-6; a possible D gene is TRBD1 (5 bases). The CDR3 loop spans 12 amino acids. Germline CDR1 and CDR2: GTSNPN and SVGIG (reference sequence). V shed 5 bases and J shed 10 bases, with 12 bases lying between them. CDR3 amino acids: CAWGTLDSPLHF. CDR3 bases: TGTGCCTGGGGGACGCTGGACTCACCCCTCCACTTT. Combining the CDR3 with reference TRBV30 and TRBJ1-6 gives the whole variable domain SQTIHQWPATLVQPVGSPLSLECTVEGTSNPNLYWYRQAAGRGLQLLFYSVGIGQISSEVPQNLSASRPQDRQFILSSKKLLLSDSGFYLCAWGTLDSPLHFGNGTRLTVT.

The chain couples TRBV30 to TRBJ2-7; 8 positions match TRBD2. Germline V gene data show CDR1 as GTSNPN and CDR2 as SVGIG (reference sequence). Germline trimming cut 3 bases from V and 4 bases from J; bases unmatched to any gene: 8. The CDR3 extends over 14 amino acids. This CDR3 reads CAWSPGLAQYEQYV. CDR3 bases: TGTGCCTGGAGCCCAGGACTAGCCCAATACGAGCAGTACGTC.

Ten or more counts support this clonotype. V usage is TRBV5-1 and J usage is TRBJ2-5; perhaps D is TRBD1 or TRBD2 (5 bases each). There are 15 residues in the CDR3. The V and J ends lost 0 bases and 3 bases respectively, with 12 bases between them. Germline V gene data show CDR1 as SGHRS and CDR2 as YFSETQ. The CDR3 is CASSLAGTLEETQYF. CDR3 DNA sequence: TGCGCCAGCAGCTTGGCCGGGACGTTGGAAGAGACCCAGTACTTC. The variable domain in full, completed from reference TRBV5-1 and TRBJ2-5, reads KAGVTQTPRYLIKTRGQQVTLSCSPISGHRSVSWYQQTPGQGLQFLFEYFSETQRNKGNFPGRFSGRQFSNSRSEMNVSTLELGDSALYLCASSLAGTLEETQYFGPGTRLLVL.

This clonotype showed up many times. The J gene is TRBJ2-3, the V gene TRBV6-5; 9 bases align to TRBD2. The CDR3 runs to 14 residues. V shed 0 bases and J 10 bases; nucleotides not matched to a gene: 5. The germline gives CDR1 MNHEY, CDR2 SVGAGI. CDR3: CASSYSVLAGSQYF. CDR3 coding DNA: TGTGCCAGCAGTTACTCGGTCCTAGCGGGATCGCAGTATTTT.